This TCR beta chain appears in the sequencing data of a study of long-term antiretroviral therapy in people with HIV. Study results and limitations: Regardless of time point, clones expanded before ART dominated the repertoire. Information on adherence to ART, viral resistance or therapy changes was unavailable.

The CDR3 has 16 amino acids. The germline CDR1 and CDR2 sequences are MDHEN and SYDVKM. V lost 6 bases, J lost 5 bases, and 11 bases stayed unmatched. Samples were assayed with immunoSEQ v3.0 at survey level. Method: immunoSEQ multiplex PCR; TCRdb's copy keeps in-frame clones and lacks some. The sample holds just over 35,000 clones, roughly 87% seen once. Remarks on this clone: Its antigen is unknown.

The source was unsorted PBMCs, collected 0.6 years after starting antiretroviral therapy. This chain joins TRBV28 and TRBJ2-1, with 9 bases fitting TRBD2. The source of this sequence is a man aged 18-30 years with HIV. CDR3 sequence (DNA): TGTGCCAGCAGCCGCACAGGACTAGCGAACGACAATGAGCAGTTCTTC. Translating gives CASSRTGLANDNEQFF.